Below, 21 T cell receptor beta chains from the same sample are listed, as sequenced in a study of blood T cell repertoires in COVID-19. The assay was immunoSEQ multiplex PCR, and TCRdb's table has in-frame clones only and misses some. The sample has 270,000 or so clones; more than 65% are singletons. The material sequenced was peripheral blood. Every receptor here comes from a young woman with acute or convalescent COVID-19.

The chain combines TRBV13 with TRBJ1-4; D call uncertain. Germline V gene lookup returns CDR1 PRHDT and CDR2 FYEKMQ (reference sequence). This CDR3 has 12 residues. Between the trimmed V and J ends, which lost 5 bases and 7 bases, there was a span of 8 bases. DNA of the CDR3: TGTGCCAGCAGCGGCAGATCTGAAAAACTGTTTTTT. Its translation is CASSGRSEKLFF.

The chain links TRBV14 to TRBJ2-7; D might be TRBD1 (6 bases). Germline V gene lookup returns CDR1 SGHDN and CDR2 FVKESK. The CDR3 has 13 residues. The germline V and J ends were trimmed by 8 bases and 3 bases, with 14 bases remaining between them. The CDR3 sequence is CASRPQGYYEQYF. CDR3 coding DNA: TGTGCCAGCCGACCACAGGGTTACTACGAGCAGTACTTC. Filled out from reference TRBV14 and TRBJ2-7, the complete variable domain reads EAGVTQFPSHSVIEKGQTVTLRCDPISGHDNLYWYRRVMGKEIKFLLHFVKESKQDESGMPNNRFLAERTGGTYSTLKVQPAELEDSGVYFCASRPQGYYEQYFGPGTRLTVT.

The CDR3: CASSPRTSGIGTQYF. The CDR3 DNA sequence: TGCGCCAGCAGCCCAAGGACTAGCGGGATTGGGACCCAGTACTTC. V is TRBV5-1 and J is TRBJ2-5; 12 bases are shared with TRBD2. Germline CDR1 reads SGHRS; CDR2 reads YFSETQ. The CDR3 sequence is 15 residues long. V lost 4 bases, J lost 7 bases, and 8 bases stayed unmatched.

The genes are TRBV7-2 and TRBJ2-6, with TRBD1 matching over 7 bases. Germline-derived CDR1 and CDR2 are SGHTA and FQGNSA. The V segment lost 2 bases and the J segment 3 bases; nucleotides outside the gene matches: 7. The CDR3 has 17 amino acids. CDR3 region: CASSLMQGVGGANVLTF. The CDR3 region has the DNA TGTGCCAGCAGCTTAATGCAGGGGGTTGGTGGGGCCAACGTCCTGACTTTC.

The chain couples TRBV7-2 to TRBJ1-2, with TRBD1 matching 11 bases. This CDR3 has 14 residues. Germline V gives CDR1 SGHTA, CDR2 FQGNSA. The junction had 5 bases not matched to a gene; V was cut back by 5 bases and J by 6 bases. This chain's CDR3 is CASSPRTGGDGYTF. Written as DNA, the CDR3 is TGTGCCAGCAGCCCTCGGACAGGGGGCGATGGCTACACCTTC.

The chain is built from TRBV2 and TRBJ2-3, with 12 bases lining up with TRBD1. The junction had 13 bases not matched to a gene; V was cut back by 6 bases and J by 6 bases. CDR1 and CDR2 from the germline V gene are SNHLY and FYNNEI. The CDR3 has 17 residues. The CDR3 spells CASRPFWGQGAADTQYF. The CDR3 nucleotides read TGTGCCAGCAGGCCTTTCTGGGGACAGGGGGCAGCGGATACGCAGTATTTT.

This chain connects TRBV13 to TRBJ2-7; possible D gene TRBD2, 6 bases. The CDR3 has 13 residues. Germline V lookup: CDR1 PRHDT, CDR2 FYEKMQ (reference sequence). V shed 4 bases and J shed 4 bases, with 11 bases lying between them. The CDR3 spells CASSSWGRYEQYF. CDR3 nucleotides: TGTGCCAGCAGCTCGTGGGGGAGGTACGAGCAGTACTTC.

This clone was seen a single time. The J gene is TRBJ1-4, the V gene TRBV15; 8 bases fit TRBD1. J was trimmed by 5 bases and V by 7 bases; bases with no gene match: 9. The CDR3 consists of 15 residues. In germline, CDR1 is LNHNV, CDR2 YYDKDF (reference sequence). This CDR3 reads CATKEDRVPNEKLFF. CDR3 nucleotides: TGTGCCACCAAAGAGGACAGGGTACCAAATGAAAAACTGTTTTTT.

The rearrangement joins TRBV15 to TRBJ1-2; D may be TRBD1 (6 bases). The CDR3 runs 16 residues. V shed 2 bases and J shed 8 bases, with 21 bases lying between them. Looked up from germline, CDR1 is LNHNV and CDR2 is YYDKDF (reference sequence). The CDR3 sequence is CATSRPNALGGGGYTF. The CDR3 DNA reads as TGTGCCACCAGCAGACCTAACGCCTTAGGGGGTGGAGGCTACACCTTC.

The gene calls are TRBV5-8 and TRBJ2-3; TRBD2 might be the D (6 bases). Trimming left V 2 bases short and J 5 bases short, with 15 bases between. CDR1 SGHTS and CDR2 YDEGEE come from the germline V gene. The CDR3 is 15 residues long. The CDR3 region has the DNA TGTGCCAGCAGCTTCTCGGACTACCAGGGAGATACGCAGTATTTT. This codes for CASSFSDYQGDTQYF.

This chain joins TRBV7-2 and TRBJ2-7; TRBD2 agrees at 8 bases. The CDR3 runs 16 residues. Looked up from germline, CDR1 is SGHTA and CDR2 is FQGNSA. Germline trimming cut 1 base from V and 6 bases from J; bases unmatched to any gene: 11. CDR3 region: CASSLGLGLGGSEQYF. The CDR3 DNA reads TGTGCCAGCAGCTTAGGTTTGGGACTAGGAGGGTCCGAGCAGTACTTC. The full variable domain, its missing parts supplied by reference TRBV7-2 and TRBJ2-7, is GAGVSQSPSNKVTEKGKDVELRCDPISGHTALYWYRQSLGQGLEFLIYFQGNSAPDKSGLPSDRFSAERTGGSVSTLTIQRTQQEDSAVYLCASSLGLGLGGSEQYFGPGTRLTVT.

This clone was seen repeatedly, ten times or more. The V and J genes are TRBV5-6 and TRBJ2-3; maybe TRBD2 (5 bases). Germline V gene sequence: CDR1 SGHDT, CDR2 YYEEEE. Trimming pared 2 bases from V and 2 bases from J, leaving 12 bases between. The CDR3 sequence is 15 residues long. The CDR3 nucleotides are TGTGCCAGCAGCTTACGGCGGACTGACACAGATACGCAGTATTTT. It codes for CASSLRRTDTDTQYF.

The genes are TRBV5-4 and TRBJ2-3; tentatively, D is TRBD1 (6 bases). In germline, CDR1 is SGHNT, CDR2 YYREEE (reference sequence). V lost 5 bases to trimming and J lost 0 bases, with 16 bases between them. This CDR3 is built from 16 residues. The CDR3 sequence is CASSYLTGLSTDTQYF. DNA for the CDR3: TGTGCCAGCAGTTACCTTACAGGGTTGAGCACAGATACGCAGTATTTT.

The gene calls are TRBV28 and TRBJ1-1, with a tentative D call TRBD1 (6 bases). The V end lost 2 bases, the J end lost 4 bases, and 14 bases lay between the germline ends. Germline V gene data show CDR1 as MDHEN and CDR2 as SYDVKM. The CDR3 extends over 15 amino acids. The CDR3 loop reads CASSLPQGFRTEAFF. The DNA of the CDR3 is TGTGCCAGCAGTTTACCGCAGGGGTTTCGCACTGAAGCTTTCTTT. Full variable domain (rest looked up from reference TRBV28 and TRBJ1-1): DVKVTQSSRYLVKRTGEKVFLECVQDMDHENMFWYRQDPGLGLRLIYFSYDVKMKEKGDIPEGYSVSREKKERFSLILESASTNQTSMYLCASSLPQGFRTEAFFGQGTRLTVV.

The chain carries TRBV7-2 and TRBJ2-2; 15 nucleotides agree with TRBD2. Per the germline V gene, CDR1 is SGHTA and CDR2 is FQGNSA. The CDR3 runs 16 residues. With V trimmed by 4 bases and J by 5 bases, 2 bases remained unmatched. CDR3 protein: CASSSGLAGGTGELFF. In nucleotides, the CDR3 is TGTGCCAGCAGCTCTGGACTAGCGGGAGGGACCGGGGAGCTGTTTTTT.

V gene TRBV6-5 combines with J gene TRBJ2-7; TRBD2 matches 10 bases. V gave up 4 bases and J gave up 2 bases; unmatched junction bases: 2. This CDR3 contains 14 residues. Per the germline V gene, CDR1 is MNHEY and CDR2 is SVGAGI. CDR3 amino acids: CASSWTSGTYEQYF. CDR3 bases: TGTGCCAGCAGTTGGACTAGCGGAACCTACGAGCAGTACTTC.

V usage is TRBV7-2 and J usage is TRBJ1-2; D unresolved. Germline V gene lookup returns CDR1 SGHTA and CDR2 FQGNSA. Trimming took off 3 bases at V and 2 bases at J, with 7 bases between the two ends. The CDR3 is 13 residues long. The CDR3 reads CASSLSQNYGYTF. CDR3 sequence (DNA): TGTGCCAGCAGCTTGTCACAAAACTATGGCTACACCTTC.

This chain connects TRBV29-1 to TRBJ1-4; TRBD1 matches at 10 bases. J was trimmed by 8 bases and V by 7 bases; bases with no gene match: 7. The CDR3 runs to 13 residues. Germline lookup yields CDR1 SQVTM and CDR2 ANQGSEA. The CDR3 spells CSADRGRGEKLFF. CDR3 nucleotides: TGCAGCGCTGACAGGGGGCGCGGCGAAAAACTGTTTTTT.

As for this clone: At the DNA level, this CDR3 is encoded by other sequences in the same sample as well. The chain recombines TRBV4-3 with TRBJ2-7; D possibly corresponds to TRBD1 (5 bases). The CDR3 contains 13 residues. Germline-derived CDR1 and CDR2 are LGHNA and YSLEER. Trimming stripped 4 bases from V and 4 bases from J, with 11 bases between. CDR3 in DNA: TGCGCCAGCAGCCGGACCCAGGGATACGAGCAGTACTTC. Protein: CASSRTQGYEQYF.

The chain couples TRBV3-1 (or the pseudogene TRBV3-2) to TRBJ2-2, with 11 nucleotides matching TRBD2. The CDR3 is 20 amino acids. The V gene end was trimmed by 2 bases and the J gene end by 1 base; junction bases not matched to a gene: 12. CDR1 and CDR2 (germline): LGHDT, YNNKEL (reference sequence). The CDR3 sequence: CASSQTTLAGVERNTGELFF. The CDR3 DNA reads as TGTGCCAGCAGCCAAACTACACTAGCGGGAGTAGAACGGAACACCGGGGAGCTGTTTTTT.

The CDR3 loop is CASSLAGLTGELFF. DNA for the CDR3: TGTGCCAGTAGTCTAGCGGGATTGACCGGGGAGCTGTTTTTT. The chain combines TRBV19 with TRBJ2-2; 9 bases are shared with TRBD2. The CDR3 is 14 residues long. Germline values: CDR1 LNHDA, CDR2 SQIVND (reference sequence). Trimming cost V 5 bases and J 5 bases; bases outside gene matches: 3.